The 4 T cell receptor beta chains below all came from one sample that was sequenced in a study of vaccination effects on CD4 cells after COVID-19. The protocol was immunoSEQ multiplex PCR, while the TCRdb copy is restricted to in-frame clones and leaves out a portion. The data hold some 69,000 clones, with roughly 79% observed a single time. Sequencing in the ViraFEST assay came after antigen-specific CD4+ T cells had been expanded with viral peptide pools, which were used to stimulate PBMC. Investigators separated out CD4+ T cells once approximately 10 days of culture had passed. Vaccine recipients had no previous SARS-CoV-2 infection; their nucleocapsid antibodies were negative. No antigen has been assigned to these receptors. The sequencing here drew on CD4+ T cells from PBMCs cultured with HCoV-NL63 spike peptides, taken before COVID-19 vaccination. These receptors were collected from a human donor who received a COVID-19 vaccine.

V and J are TRBV10-2 and TRBJ2-1; D call uncertain. With 10 bases removed from V and 4 bases from J, the gap between germline ends came to 14 bases. Germline V gene sequence: CDR1 WSHSY, CDR2 SAAADI. The CDR3 loop spans 13 amino acids. In DNA form, the CDR3 reads TGCGCCACCGAACCGACCAGGTACAATGAGCAGTTCTTC. It specifies CATEPTRYNEQFF.

The J gene is TRBJ2-3, the V gene TRBV19; D may be TRBD1 (5 bases). The germline V and J ends were trimmed by 5 bases and 5 bases, with 14 bases remaining between them. This CDR3 is 14 amino acids long. Germline CDR1 LNHDA, CDR2 SQIVND (reference sequence). This CDR3 is CASSSPDNKDTQYF. The CDR3 DNA is TGTGCCAGTAGTTCCCCGGACAATAAAGATACGCAGTATTTT.

The rearrangement joins TRBV18 to TRBJ2-2; perhaps TRBD2 as D (6 bases). V was clipped by 5 bases and J by 6 bases, with 13 bases between them. CDR3 length: 14 residues. Germline V gene sequence: CDR1 KGHSH, CDR2 LQKENI. CDR3 residues: CASSTTSSAGELFF. The CDR3 DNA reads TGTGCCAGCTCAACTACTAGCTCTGCCGGGGAGCTGTTTTTT.

The genes are TRBV10-2 and TRBJ2-7, with D tentatively TRBD2 (5 bases). Deletions cut 8 bases from V and 2 bases from J, with 10 bases between. The germline gives CDR1 WSHSY, CDR2 SAAADI. This CDR3 spans 12 amino acids. This chain's CDR3 is CASRTAAYEQYV. CDR3 coding DNA: TGCGCCAGCCGGACTGCAGCCTACGAGCAGTACGTC.